This entry is about one T cell receptor beta chain. As yet, its antigen is unknown. Clones were sequenced by immunoSEQ multiplex PCR, and TCRdb holds only the in-frame ones, with some missing. The sample includes 75,000 to 80,000 clones, 75% to 95% of them seen just once. Germline V gene sequence: CDR1 LNHDA, CDR2 SQIVND (reference sequence). The V segment lost 6 bases and the J segment 5 bases; nucleotides outside the gene matches: 23. There are 19 residues in the CDR3. CD4+CD25+CD127- Tregs, CD4+CD25- non-Tregs, CD4 and CD8 cells were sorted. The entry originates in a study of Tregs in tolerant kidney transplant recipients. Across the study: The nonmyeloablative bone marrow transplants came from related graft donors, with transient mixed chimerism. General study points: Expanding Tregs on activated donor B cells appeared to best identify donor-specific TCRbeta clones. Tolerant patients' donor-specific Tregs expanded beyond overall Tregs, suggesting antigen-driven growth.

The sequences come from Tregs from blood, collected before the transplant. The TCR sequence derives from a human donor who received a combined kidney and bone marrow transplant. The chain couples TRBV19 to TRBJ1-1; 8 bases map to TRBD1. The DNA of the CDR3 is TGTGCCAGTAGCTCCGGACAGGGAGGTGAGATAAGTCGGGAAACTGAAGCTTTCTTT. Translation: CASSSGQGGEISRETEAFF. The full variable domain, with the rest looked up from reference TRBV19 and TRBJ1-1, is DGGITQSPKYLFRKEGQNVTLSCEQNLNHDAMYWYRQDPGQGLRLIYYSQIVNDFQKGDIAEGYSVSREKKESFPLTVTSAQKNPTAFYLCASSSGQGGEISRETEAFFGQGTRLTVV.